The 26 T cell receptor beta chains below come from one sample, sequenced in a study of OX40 agonist ivuxolimab in advanced cancers. This table comes from immunoSEQ multiplex PCR, and its TCRdb copy is limited to in-frame clones, with some not included. The table lists 55,000 to 85,000 clones, about 90% of them singletons. The sequencing here drew on CD4+ or CD8+ T cells sorted from blood, taken in a trial of the OX40 agonist ivuxolimab. These receptors all stem from an adult with an advanced solid tumor such as melanoma, head and neck, liver or kidney cancer.

CDR3 loop: CASSLRGREKLFF. The DNA for the CDR3 is TGTGCCAGCAGTCTCAGGGGGCGCGAAAAACTGTTTTTT. V usage is TRBV11-1 and J usage is TRBJ1-4; 8 bases map to TRBD1. Looked up from germline, CDR1 is SGHAT and CDR2 is FQDESV (reference sequence). The length of the CDR3 is 13 residues. After removal of 6 bases from V and 8 bases from J, the junction contained 5 bases not matched to a gene.

The rearrangement links TRBV7-9 to TRBJ1-3; 9 bases are a match to TRBD1. J lost 4 bases, V lost 3 bases, and 4 bases had no gene match. There are 15 residues in the CDR3. Per the germline V gene, CDR1 is SEHNR and CDR2 is FQNEAQ (reference sequence). The DNA for the CDR3 is TGTGCCAGCAGCTTGGCAACAGGGGGCGGAAACACCATATATTTT. It is translated as CASSLATGGGNTIYF.

The V call is TRBV7-9, the J call TRBJ1-3; 7 bases align to TRBD1. The CDR3 length is 17 residues. J gave up 3 bases and V 5 bases, and 13 bases lay outside the gene matches. Germline V lookup: CDR1 SEHNR, CDR2 FQNEAQ (reference sequence). The CDR3 loop reads CASSLQQGSSLGNTIYF. In DNA form, the CDR3 reads TGTGCCAGCAGCCTGCAACAGGGGAGCAGCCTTGGAAACACCATATATTTT.

The V call is TRBV7-9, the J call TRBJ2-1, with D perhaps being TRBD1 or TRBD2 (5 bases each). The CDR3 loop spans 14 amino acids. Germline V lookup: CDR1 SEHNR, CDR2 FQNEAQ (reference sequence). Trimming removed 2 bases at V and 2 bases at J, with 7 bases between. The CDR3 DNA follows: TGTGCCAGCAGCTTACGGGGCACCTACAATGAGCAGTTCTTC. This translates into CASSLRGTYNEQFF.

The V call is TRBV6-1, the J call TRBJ2-2; a weak D match, TRBD1 (6 bases). The CDR3 contains 15 residues. Per germline, CDR1 MNHNS and CDR2 SASEGT. V was clipped by 1 base and J by 5 bases, with 11 bases between them. The CDR3, as DNA: TGTGCCAGCAGTGAAGAGGGCAGGGGTACCGGGGAGCTGTTTTTT. This sequence encodes CASSEEGRGTGELFF.

This sequence joins TRBV9 and TRBJ2-5, with 7 positions matching TRBD2. CDR1 is SGDLS and CDR2 is YYNGEE in the germline V gene. Trimming at V came to 0 bases and at J to 2 bases, leaving 10 bases not matched to a gene. The CDR3 has 17 amino acids. DNA for the CDR3: TGTGCCAGCAGCGTAGACCCTCGGCGGGGGAAGCAAGAGACCCAGTACTTC. Translation: CASSVDPRRGKQETQYF.

The chain links TRBV28 to TRBJ2-7, with D hard to call. The CDR3 contains 18 residues. Germline lookup yields CDR1 MDHEN and CDR2 SYDVKM. Trimming pared 4 bases from V and 1 base from J, leaving 23 bases between. The CDR3 sequence: CASSSVDFLGPISYEQYF. CDR3 bases: TGTGCCAGCAGTTCAGTTGATTTCCTCGGACCTATTTCCTACGAGCAGTACTTC.

The chain is built from TRBV19 and TRBJ2-5, with 7 bases matching TRBD1. Looked up from germline, CDR1 is LNHDA and CDR2 is SQIVND (reference sequence). Trimming removed 5 bases from V and 6 bases from J; junction bases left unmatched: 9. The CDR3 length is 14 residues. DNA for the CDR3: TGTGCCAGTAGTGTACGACAGGGAAGAAAGACCCAGTACTTC. Its protein is CASSVRQGRKTQYF.

The V and J genes are TRBV4-2 and TRBJ2-5; TRBD2 aligns across 11 bases. CDR1 is LGHNA, CDR2 YNFKEQ, per germline. The V and J ends lost 0 bases and 0 bases, in that order; junction bases with no gene match: 0. This CDR3 has 16 amino acids. CDR3 nucleotides: TGTGCCAGCAGCCAAGAGGGACTAGCGGACCAAGAGACCCAGTACTTC. It is translated as CASSQEGLADQETQYF.

The chain is built from TRBV6-5 and TRBJ2-7; TRBD2 matches 11 bases. Germline V gene lookup returns CDR1 MNHEY and CDR2 SVGAGI. Unmatched junction bases numbered 6, after V lost 10 bases and J lost 1 base. There are 14 residues in the CDR3. DNA for the CDR3: TGTGCCACAGCTAGACTAGCGGGATCCTACGAGCAGTACTTC. Its protein product is CATARLAGSYEQYF.

The rearrangement links TRBV12-5 to TRBJ2-3; 7 bases map to TRBD1. The CDR3 is 15 amino acids. V was pared by 1 base and J by 2 bases, with 3 bases of the junction left unmatched. Germline-derived CDR1 and CDR2 are LGHNT and FRNRAP. CDR3 in DNA: TGTGCTAGTGGTTTGGGGGACAGCCCCACAGATACGCAGTATTTT. It codes for CASGLGDSPTDTQYF. Based on the CDR3 plus reference TRBV12-5 and TRBJ2-3, the full variable domain is DARVTQTPRHKVTEMGQEVTMRCQPILGHNTVFWYRQTMMQGLELLAYFRNRAPLDDSGMPKDRFSAEMPDATLATLKIQPSEPRDSAVYFCASGLGDSPTDTQYFGPGTRLTVL.

The gene calls are TRBV19 and TRBJ1-3; perhaps TRBD1 as D (5 bases). V lost 6 bases and J lost 0, with 12 bases in between. Germline CDR1 is LNHDA and CDR2 is SQIVND (reference sequence). This CDR3 is 15 amino acids long. Written as DNA, the CDR3 is TGTGCCAGTAGGAATGCCGGGACCTCTGGAAACACCATATATTTT. Protein sequence: CASRNAGTSGNTIYF. The whole variable domain, remainder taken from reference TRBV19 and TRBJ1-3, is DGGITQSPKYLFRKEGQNVTLSCEQNLNHDAMYWYRQDPGQGLRLIYYSQIVNDFQKGDIAEGYSVSREKKESFPLTVTSAQKNPTAFYLCASRNAGTSGNTIYFGEGSWLTVV.

This chain uses TRBV6-5 with TRBJ2-3; D gene unclear. Germline V gives CDR1 MNHEY, CDR2 SVGAGI. The germline V and J ends were trimmed by 6 bases and 1 base, with 14 bases remaining between them. The CDR3 covers 15 residues. CDR3 sequence: CASSPPAPRTDTQYF. The DNA for the CDR3 is TGTGCCAGCAGCCCCCCGGCCCCCCGCACAGATACGCAGTATTTT.

This rearrangement joins TRBV27 to TRBJ1-2; 10 bases are shared with TRBD1. V was clipped by 6 bases and J by 2 bases; unmatched bases: 6. This CDR3 is 15 amino acids long. Germline assignment: CDR1 MNHEY and CDR2 SMNVEV (reference sequence). As DNA, the CDR3 is TGTGCCAGCAGCCTCCTGGGACAGGGGAACTATGGCTACACCTTC. Amino acid sequence: CASSLLGQGNYGYTF.

The V and J genes are TRBV11-3 and TRBJ2-1; D not resolved. This CDR3 is built from 13 residues. CDR1 SGHNT and CDR2 YENEEA come from the germline V gene. V was pared by 1 base and J by 9 bases, with 10 bases between. CDR3 loop: CASSLGIEFEQFF. The CDR3 DNA follows: TGTGCCAGCAGCTTAGGAATAGAATTTGAGCAGTTCTTC.

This sequence joins TRBV5-1 and TRBJ2-7; 9 nucleotides agree with TRBD1. This CDR3 has 16 residues. From germline, CDR1 is SGHRS and CDR2 YFSETQ. The J segment lost 0 bases and the V segment lost 4 bases, leaving 8 bases of the junction unmatched. DNA for the CDR3: TGCGCCAGCAGCCTGGGCGTGACAGGGGGCTCCTACGAGCAGTACTTC. Its protein is CASSLGVTGGSYEQYF.

The J gene is TRBJ1-6, the V gene TRBV27; D is unclear. Germline lookup yields CDR1 MNHEY and CDR2 SMNVEV (reference sequence). V lost 5 bases to trimming and J lost 7 bases, with 6 bases between them. The CDR3 totals 12 residues. The CDR3 here is CASSAWNSPLHF. As DNA, the CDR3 is TGTGCCAGCAGTGCCTGGAATTCACCCCTCCACTTT.

The V call is TRBV28, the J call TRBJ1-1; D remains unclear. Germline CDR1 reads MDHEN; CDR2 reads SYDVKM. Trimming pared 1 base from V and 0 bases from J, leaving 9 bases between. CDR3 length equals 15 residues. The CDR3 reads CASSLFRRMNTEAFF. In DNA form, the CDR3 reads TGTGCCAGCAGTTTATTTAGGAGGATGAACACTGAAGCTTTCTTT.

In this sample, this clone turned up once. V is TRBV5-1 and J is TRBJ2-7; 11 bases line up with TRBD1. Germline V lookup: CDR1 SGHRS, CDR2 YFSETQ. The CDR3 extends over 12 amino acids. J was trimmed by 5 bases and V by 7 bases; bases with no gene match: 2. In DNA form, the CDR3 reads TGCGCCAGCGGGGACAGGGGGAACGAGCAGTACTTC. Amino acids: CASGDRGNEQYF.

This chain links TRBV6-5 with TRBJ2-2, with a tentative D call TRBD2 (5 bases). V was trimmed by 10 bases and J by 3 bases, leaving 12 bases between them. The CDR3 consists of 13 residues. Germline assignment: CDR1 MNHEY and CDR2 SVGAGI. CDR3 region: CAIRERDTGELFF. The CDR3 DNA reads TGTGCCATCCGGGAACGGGACACCGGGGAGCTGTTTTTT.

The genes are TRBV18 and TRBJ2-2; 11 bases line up with TRBD2. Germline V CDR1 and CDR2: KGHSH, LQKENI. The CDR3 spans 16 residues. Unmatched junction bases numbered 1, after V lost 3 bases and J lost 1 base. The CDR3 DNA reads as TGTGCCAGCTCACCGGGACTAGCGGTGAACACCGGGGAGCTGTTTTTT. Protein sequence: CASSPGLAVNTGELFF.

This chain joins TRBV9 and TRBJ1-1; 7 nucleotides line up with TRBD1. This CDR3 region has 15 residues. V lost 0 bases, J lost 4 bases, and 6 bases stayed unmatched. CDR1 SGDLS and CDR2 YYNGEE come from the germline V gene. This CDR3 reads CASSVDRGSTTEAFF. CDR3 bases: TGTGCCAGCAGCGTAGACAGGGGATCGACCACTGAAGCTTTCTTT.

Concerning this clone itself: At one end, the junction sequence differs from germline, possibly due to a read error. The chain recombines TRBV7-2 with TRBJ2-7, with TRBD2 matching over 12 bases. Germline V gene sequence: CDR1 SGHTA, CDR2 FQGNSA. The CDR3 runs 15 residues. In nucleotides, the CDR3 is TGTGCCAGCAGCTTTAGAGGGGCTAGCGGGAGGGCACCGGGCTTC. Protein: CASSFRGASGRAPGF.

V and J are TRBV6-5 and TRBJ2-5, with 7 bases matching TRBD2. V shed 0 bases and J 5 bases; nucleotides not matched to a gene: 3. The CDR3 is 14 amino acids. Germline CDR1 reads MNHEY; CDR2 reads SVGAGI. The CDR3 DNA is TGTGCCAGCAGTTACTCGAGGGGAGGGGAGACCCAGTACTTC. It yields the protein CASSYSRGGETQYF.

V and J are TRBV29-1 and TRBJ1-2, with D unresolved. Germline CDR1 reads SQVTM; CDR2 reads ANQGSEA. Trimming removed 6 bases at V and 4 bases at J, with 12 bases between. The length of the CDR3 is 12 residues. For the CDR3, the DNA is TGCAGCGTCACGGTTGACACCTATGGCTACACCTTC. Amino acids: CSVTVDTYGYTF.

The V gene is TRBV5-6, the J gene TRBJ2-2, with 14 bases matching TRBD2. CDR1 is SGHDT and CDR2 is YYEEEE in the germline V gene. The V and J ends lost 2 bases and 6 bases, in that order; junction bases with no gene match: 9. There are 18 residues in the CDR3. The CDR3, as DNA: TGTGCCAGCAGCTTCCCCGGGACTAGCGGGAGTTTGGCCGGGGAGCTGTTTTTT. Translated: CASSFPGTSGSLAGELFF.